This T cell receptor beta chain was identified during a study of T cell changes during pregnancy in multiple sclerosis. This CDR3 contains 14 residues. V lost 4 bases, J lost 6 bases, and 3 bases stayed unmatched. CDR1 is MNHNS, CDR2 SASEGT, per germline. Sequencing was performed with immunoSEQ multiplex PCR; in TCRdb, only in-frame clones are kept and a portion is missing. The table shows roughly 38,000 clones, with roughly nine tenths occurring only once. The V gene is TRBV6-1, the J gene TRBJ2-3; TRBD2 matches 11 bases. Sequenced material: CD4+ T cells from peripheral blood mononuclear cells, taken before pregnancy. This sequence was found in a female donor with multiple sclerosis, enrolled in a pregnancy study. In nucleotides, the CDR3 is TGTGCCAGCAGTGTTTCTAGCGGGGGGGATACGCAGTATTTT. Translating it yields CASSVSSGGDTQYF.